A single T cell receptor (beta chain) is shown here with its context. The target antigen is unknown. Some clones are missing from TCRdb's copy, which holds only in-frame ones; the method was immunoSEQ multiplex PCR. The repertoire holds under 6,500 clones, with almost 95% as singletons. This sample is drawn from a study of T cells after posttransplantation cyclophosphamide. Germline V lookup: CDR1 SNHLY, CDR2 FYNNEI. The CDR3 is 12 amino acids. The V gene lost 5 bases and the J gene lost 3 bases, with 8 bases spanning the gap. Findings and limits, study-wide: Donor CD8+ memory clones often dominated recipient blood repertoires at later times. TRB clonality was highly associated with recipient CMV seropositivity and reactivation. Skin or GI-infiltrating T cells shared few TRB sequences with blood.

The clonotype was recovered from a woman between 55 and 75 years old in good health, CMV-negative, and a related stem cell transplant donor. Source material: CD4+ T cells sorted from bone marrow. The chain joins TRBV2 to TRBJ2-7; no clear D gene. CDR3 in DNA: TGTGCCAGCAGTCTATCAATCTACGAGCAGTACTTC. It is translated as CASSLSIYEQYF.